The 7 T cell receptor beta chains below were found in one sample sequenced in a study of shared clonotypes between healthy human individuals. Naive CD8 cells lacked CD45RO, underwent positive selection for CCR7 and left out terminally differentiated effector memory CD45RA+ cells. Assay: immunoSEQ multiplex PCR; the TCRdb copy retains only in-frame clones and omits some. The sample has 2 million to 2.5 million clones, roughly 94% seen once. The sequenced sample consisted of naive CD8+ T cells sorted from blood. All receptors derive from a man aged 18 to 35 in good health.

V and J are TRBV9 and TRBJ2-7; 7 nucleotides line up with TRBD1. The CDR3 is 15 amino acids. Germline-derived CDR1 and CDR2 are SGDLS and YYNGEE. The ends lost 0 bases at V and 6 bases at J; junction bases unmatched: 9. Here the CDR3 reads CASSVAAGGKIEQYF. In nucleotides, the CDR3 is TGTGCCAGCAGCGTAGCGGCAGGGGGTAAGATCGAGCAGTACTTC.

CDR3 nucleotide sequence: TGTGCCAGCTCACCACCCCCCCGGGTCTCCTATAATTCACCCCTCCACTTT. It codes for CASSPPPRVSYNSPLHF. The rearrangement joins TRBV18 to TRBJ1-6; no reliable D call. The ends were cut back, 0 bases at V and 0 bases at J, with 9 bases in the middle. The CDR3 has 17 amino acids. The germline V gene encodes CDR1 KGHSH and CDR2 LQKENI. Complete variable domain (other parts from reference TRBV18 and TRBJ1-6): NAGVMQNPRHLVRRRGQEARLRCSPMKGHSHVYWYRQLPEEGLKFMVYLQKENIIDESGMPKERFSAEFPKEGPSILRIQQVVRGDSAAYFCASSPPPRVSYNSPLHFGNGTRLTVT.

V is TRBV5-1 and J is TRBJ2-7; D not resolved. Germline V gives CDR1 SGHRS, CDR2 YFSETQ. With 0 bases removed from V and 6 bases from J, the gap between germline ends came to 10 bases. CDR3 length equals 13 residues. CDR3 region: CASSLVASGEQYF. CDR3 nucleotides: TGCGCCAGCAGCTTGGTTGCCTCGGGCGAGCAGTACTTC.

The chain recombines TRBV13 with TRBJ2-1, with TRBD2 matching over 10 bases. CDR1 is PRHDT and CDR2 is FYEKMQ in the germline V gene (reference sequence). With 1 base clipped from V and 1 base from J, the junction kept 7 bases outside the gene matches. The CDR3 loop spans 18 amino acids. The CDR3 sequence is CASSLEPTSGFSYNEQFF. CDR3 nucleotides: TGTGCCAGCAGCTTAGAGCCGACTAGCGGGTTTTCCTACAATGAGCAGTTCTTC.

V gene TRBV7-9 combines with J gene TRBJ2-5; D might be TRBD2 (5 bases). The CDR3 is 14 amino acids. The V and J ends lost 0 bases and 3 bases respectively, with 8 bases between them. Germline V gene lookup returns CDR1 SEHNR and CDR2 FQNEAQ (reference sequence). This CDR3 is CASSLAGSEETQYF. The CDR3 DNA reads TGTGCCAGCAGCTTAGCCGGTAGCGAAGAGACCCAGTACTTC.

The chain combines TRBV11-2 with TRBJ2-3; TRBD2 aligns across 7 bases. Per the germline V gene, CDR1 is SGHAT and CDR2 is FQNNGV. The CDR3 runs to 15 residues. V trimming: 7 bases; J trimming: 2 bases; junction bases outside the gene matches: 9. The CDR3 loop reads CASNPGTISTDTQYF. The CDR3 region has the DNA TGTGCCAGCAACCCAGGGACTATTTCCACAGATACGCAGTATTTT.

DNA of the CDR3: TGTGCCAGCAGGCCCCGGGCCGACTATGGCTACACCTTC. This encodes CASRPRADYGYTF. This chain links TRBV6-5 with TRBJ1-2; D remains ambiguous. Trimming took 6 bases from V and 3 from J, leaving 11 bases between them. This CDR3 has 13 amino acids. Germline values: CDR1 MNHEY, CDR2 SVGAGI.